The clone carrying this T cell receptor (beta chain) was found a few times. No antigen is known for it. Nominally healthy donors were sampled, though unrecorded immune exposures were likely. This sample is part of a study of cytomegalovirus exposure and HLA in healthy donors. Whole-study context: A prior study identified approximately 120 million unique TCR beta sequences from around 180 million T cells. Study findings and constraints: As was reported, the HLA-A and HLA-B alleles of most subjects were accurately predicted from TCR beta sequences. HLA restriction was apparent for most CMV-associated TCR beta chains in a later analysis.

60 Vbeta and 13 Jbeta primers were used in PCR. Using immunoSEQ multiplex PCR, the repertoire was profiled, and TCRdb retains in-frame clones only, with some absent. Of 120,000 or so clones listed, approximately 78% were seen once; the top ten hold just over 8%. CDR1 and CDR2 (germline): SGHVS, FQNEAQ. This CDR3 contains 16 residues. The ends were cut back, 1 base at V and 1 base at J, with 11 bases in the middle. The sequencing input was PBMCs. This TCR derives from a woman aged 40 to 50 in good health and CMV-seropositive. The chain links TRBV7-8 to TRBJ1-5, with D hard to call. CDR3 residues: CASSLGAPGSNQPQHF. In nucleotides, the CDR3 is TGTGCCAGCAGCTTAGGGGCCCCAGGCAGCAATCAGCCCCAGCATTTT.